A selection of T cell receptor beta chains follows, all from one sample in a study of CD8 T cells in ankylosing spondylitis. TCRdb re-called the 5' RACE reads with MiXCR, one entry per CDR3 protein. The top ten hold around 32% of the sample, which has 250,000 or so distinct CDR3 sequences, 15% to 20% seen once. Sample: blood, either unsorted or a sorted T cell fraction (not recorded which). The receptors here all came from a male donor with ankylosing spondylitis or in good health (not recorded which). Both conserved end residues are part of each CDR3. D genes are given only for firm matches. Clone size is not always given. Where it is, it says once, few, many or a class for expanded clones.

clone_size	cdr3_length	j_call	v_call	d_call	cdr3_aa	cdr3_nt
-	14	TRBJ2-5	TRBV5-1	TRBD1	CASSWGTGGETQYF	TGCGCCAGCAGCTGGGGGACAGGGGGGGAGACCCAGTACTTC
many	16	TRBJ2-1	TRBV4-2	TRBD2	CASSQALAGGYNEQFF	TGTGCCAGCAGCCAAGCTCTAGCGGGAGGCTACAATGAGCAGTTCTTC
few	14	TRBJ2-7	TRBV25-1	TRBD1	CASSETGVAYEQYF	TGTGCCAGCAGTGAGACAGGGGTAGCCTACGAGCAGTACTTC
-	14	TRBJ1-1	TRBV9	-	CASSVDELNTEAFF	TGTGCCAGCAGCGTAGATGAGCTCAACACTGAAGCTTTCTTT
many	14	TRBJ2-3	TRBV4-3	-	CASSQAGGTDTQYF	TGCGCCAGCAGCCAAGCGGGAGGCACAGATACGCAGTATTTT
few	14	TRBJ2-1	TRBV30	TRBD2	CAWKVLAGGPTEFF	TGTGCCTGGAAAGTGCTAGCGGGAGGGCCTACGGAGTTCTTC
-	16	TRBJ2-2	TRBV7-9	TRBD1	CASRPRGQGYTGELFF	TGTGCCAGCAGACCAAGAGGACAGGGTTACACCGGGGAGCTGTTTTTT
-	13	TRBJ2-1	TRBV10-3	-	CAISLRLENEQFF	TGTGCCATCAGTCTAAGACTAGAAAATGAGCAGTTCTTC
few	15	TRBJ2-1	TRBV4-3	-	CASSQDLQYYNEQFF	TGCGCCAGCAGCCAAGATCTTCAGTACTACAATGAGCAGTTCTTC
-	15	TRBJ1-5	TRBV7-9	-	CASSHTEISNQPQHF	TGTGCCAGCAGTCATACAGAGATTAGCAATCAGCCCCAGCATTTT
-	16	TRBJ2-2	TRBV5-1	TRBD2	CASSLAALAGAGELFF	TGCGCCAGCAGCTTGGCGGCGCTAGCGGGAGCCGGGGAGCTGTTTTTT
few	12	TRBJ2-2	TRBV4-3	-	CASLDNTGELFF	TGCGCCAGCCTGGATAACACCGGGGAGCTGTTTTTT
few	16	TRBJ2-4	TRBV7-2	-	CASSLVRGSDKNIQYF	TGTGCCAGCAGCTTAGTGCGGGGTTCGGACAAAAACATTCAGTACTTC
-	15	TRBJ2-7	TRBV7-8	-	CASSFLDGRGDEQYF	TGTGCCAGCAGCTTTCTGGATGGGAGAGGGGACGAGCAGTACTTC
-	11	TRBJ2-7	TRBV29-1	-	CVADSTYEQYF	TGCGTTGCTGACAGCACCTACGAGCAGTACTTC
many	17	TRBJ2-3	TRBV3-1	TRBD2	CASSPSTSGGRTDTQYF	TGTGCCAGCAGCCCCTCGACTAGCGGGGGGAGAACAGATACGCAGTATTTT
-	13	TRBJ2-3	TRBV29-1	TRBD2	CSNIAGLTDTQYF	TGCAGCAATATAGCGGGACTAACAGATACGCAGTATTTT